These T cell receptor beta chains were read from a single sample in a study of T-cell memory formation after mild COVID-19. From the 5' RACE reads, TCRdb called clonotypes with MiXCR, one entry per CDR3 protein. The data hold more than 450,000 distinct CDR3 sequences, with 15% to 20% observed a single time. The sequencing input was PBMCs or a T cell subset sorted from them (not recorded which). These receptors all stem from an adult woman who had mild COVID-19 (a few samples of this study predate the infection). Cell type and time point are not known. The CDR3 runs from the conserved cysteine through the conserved F or W. A D gene is named only where the DNA matches it firmly. A row's size may be missing; if present it is once, few, many or a size class.

CDR3nt: TGTGCCAGCAGCTTTACCACGGCCAAAAACATTCAGTACTTC; CDR3aa: CASSFTTAKNIQYF; abundance: NA; v_gene: TRBV7-3; j_gene: TRBJ2-4; d_gene: NA
CDR3nt: TGTGCCAGCAGACCAGCACAGGGATTGAACACTGAAGCTTTCTTT; CDR3aa: CASRPAQGLNTEAFF; abundance: few; v_gene: TRBV12-3/TRBV12-4; j_gene: TRBJ1-1; d_gene: NA
CDR3nt: TGCGCCAGCAGCCAAGATCTCTCGGGTAGCGGGGGATCGGGAGAGACCCAGTACTTC; CDR3aa: CASSQDLSGSGGSGETQYF; abundance: few; v_gene: TRBV4-1; j_gene: TRBJ2-5; d_gene: TRBD2
CDR3nt: TGTGCCAGCAGTGTTAAGGAAATGAACACTGAAGCTTTCTTT; CDR3aa: CASSVKEMNTEAFF; abundance: NA; v_gene: TRBV2; j_gene: TRBJ1-1; d_gene: NA
CDR3nt: TGTGCCAGCTCACCCCCCACTGAATTCTACAATGAGCAGTTCTTC; CDR3aa: CASSPPTEFYNEQFF; abundance: few; v_gene: TRBV18; j_gene: TRBJ2-1; d_gene: NA
CDR3nt: TGTGCCAGCAGCTCTAGCGGGAGGTACACTAGCACAGATACGCAGTATTTT; CDR3aa: CASSSSGRYTSTDTQYF; abundance: NA; v_gene: TRBV7-9; j_gene: TRBJ2-3; d_gene: TRBD2
CDR3nt: TGCAGTGCGCTGGGACAGGGGAATGAAAAACTGTTTTTT; CDR3aa: CSALGQGNEKLFF; abundance: NA; v_gene: TRBV20-1; j_gene: TRBJ1-4; d_gene: TRBD1
CDR3nt: TGTGCCAGCATCCGGGCAGTTAGCACAGATACGCAGTATTTT; CDR3aa: CASIRAVSTDTQYF; abundance: NA; v_gene: TRBV6-1; j_gene: TRBJ2-3; d_gene: NA
CDR3nt: TGTGCCAGCAGTTACCGACTAAGGGACGACGAGCAGTACTTC; CDR3aa: CASSYRLRDDEQYF; abundance: few; v_gene: TRBV6-5; j_gene: TRBJ2-7; d_gene: NA
CDR3nt: TGTGCCAGCAGTGTCTGGGGTACAGCGGGGGACAATGAGCAGTTCTTC; CDR3aa: CASSVWGTAGDNEQFF; abundance: few; v_gene: TRBV2; j_gene: TRBJ2-1; d_gene: TRBD2
CDR3nt: TGTGCCAGCAGCCAAGTTAACAGGGGATACTACGAGCAGTACTTC; CDR3aa: CASSQVNRGYYEQYF; abundance: NA; v_gene: TRBV14; j_gene: TRBJ2-7; d_gene: TRBD1
CDR3nt: TGTGCCAGCAGCTCAGAATCGAACACCGGGGAGCTGTTTTTT; CDR3aa: CASSSESNTGELFF; abundance: few; v_gene: TRBV25-1; j_gene: TRBJ2-2; d_gene: NA
CDR3nt: TGTGCCAGCAGCTCCCGCAACAATGAGCAGTTCTTC; CDR3aa: CASSSRNNEQFF; abundance: few; v_gene: TRBV9; j_gene: TRBJ2-1; d_gene: NA
CDR3nt: TGCGCCAGCCACCCGAGAGAGTACCAAGAGACCCAGTACTTC; CDR3aa: CASHPREYQETQYF; abundance: NA; v_gene: TRBV5-1; j_gene: TRBJ2-5; d_gene: NA
CDR3nt: TGTGCCAGCAGCTTCCCGAAGGACTCCCAATCCTACAATGAGCAGTTCTTC; CDR3aa: CASSFPKDSQSYNEQFF; abundance: NA; v_gene: TRBV7-9; j_gene: TRBJ2-1; d_gene: NA
CDR3nt: TGTGCCACCATGGGACGGGCGAACACCGGGGAGCTGTTTTTT; CDR3aa: CATMGRANTGELFF; abundance: many; v_gene: TRBV24-1; j_gene: TRBJ2-2; d_gene: NA
CDR3nt: TGCGCCAGCAGCCAAGATCCCGGCACAGGGCGCGTGGCAGATACGCAGTATTTT; CDR3aa: CASSQDPGTGRVADTQYF; abundance: few; v_gene: TRBV4-1; j_gene: TRBJ2-3; d_gene: NA
CDR3nt: TGCGCCAGCAGCCTCGGACAGGGCAAGGGCACTGAAGCTTTCTTT; CDR3aa: CASSLGQGKGTEAFF; abundance: NA; v_gene: TRBV5-1; j_gene: TRBJ1-1; d_gene: TRBD1
CDR3nt: TGTGCCAGCAGCCGGGACTCCTGGTGGTCCTACGAGCAGTACTTC; CDR3aa: CASSRDSWWSYEQYF; abundance: NA; v_gene: TRBV7-2; j_gene: TRBJ2-7; d_gene: NA
CDR3nt: TGTGCCAGCAGAGCCGAAGGGGCTAGCGGGGGGGAGGAGCAGTACTTC; CDR3aa: CASRAEGASGGEEQYF; abundance: few; v_gene: TRBV12-3/TRBV12-4; j_gene: TRBJ2-7; d_gene: TRBD2
CDR3nt: TGTGCCAGCAGCCCACCCCTGGGGCTAGCGGGGGACGAGCAGTACTTC; CDR3aa: CASSPPLGLAGDEQYF; abundance: NA; v_gene: TRBV7-9; j_gene: TRBJ2-7; d_gene: TRBD2
CDR3nt: TGTGCCAGCAGTAGGGCAGGGGGAGTAACTGAAGCTTTCTTT; CDR3aa: CASSRAGGVTEAFF; abundance: few; v_gene: TRBV6-5; j_gene: TRBJ1-1; d_gene: TRBD1
CDR3nt: TGTGCCACCAGTGCGGCGGGAAGCTCCTACGAGCAGTACTTC; CDR3aa: CATSAAGSSYEQYF; abundance: few; v_gene: TRBV24-1; j_gene: TRBJ2-7; d_gene: NA
CDR3nt: TGTGCCAGCAGCCGGCGACAGGGGTCAAACACTGAAGCTTTCTTT; CDR3aa: CASSRRQGSNTEAFF; abundance: few; v_gene: TRBV7-9; j_gene: TRBJ1-1; d_gene: TRBD1
CDR3nt: TGCAGCGTTGAGTTGGACGGCAGGGATGAGCAGTTCTTC; CDR3aa: CSVELDGRDEQFF; abundance: few; v_gene: TRBV29-1; j_gene: TRBJ2-1; d_gene: NA
CDR3nt: TGTGCCAGCAGTGAAGGAATGGGGATGGGGCATGAGCAGTTCTTC; CDR3aa: CASSEGMGMGHEQFF; abundance: NA; v_gene: TRBV6-1; j_gene: TRBJ2-1; d_gene: NA
CDR3nt: TGCGCCAGCAGCCTAACTAGTAACACCGGGGAGCTGTTTTTT; CDR3aa: CASSLTSNTGELFF; abundance: NA; v_gene: TRBV4-3; j_gene: TRBJ2-2; d_gene: NA
CDR3nt: TGTGCCAGCAGCTTAGCGCCCGGAGGGGATAGCAATCAGCCCCAGCATTTT; CDR3aa: CASSLAPGGDSNQPQHF; abundance: once; v_gene: TRBV7-2; j_gene: TRBJ1-5; d_gene: NA
CDR3nt: TGCGCCAGCAGCTTGCGGGGACAGGGGACCTACGAGCAGTACTTC; CDR3aa: CASSLRGQGTYEQYF; abundance: few; v_gene: TRBV5-1; j_gene: TRBJ2-7; d_gene: TRBD1
CDR3nt: TGTGCCAGCAGCTTACCGGGACTGGGACAAGAGACCCAGTACTTC; CDR3aa: CASSLPGLGQETQYF; abundance: many; v_gene: TRBV11-2; j_gene: TRBJ2-5; d_gene: NA
CDR3nt: TGCAGTGCGACACCGGGACAGATAAGCTCCTACGAGCAGTACTTC; CDR3aa: CSATPGQISSYEQYF; abundance: NA; v_gene: TRBV20-1; j_gene: TRBJ2-7; d_gene: TRBD1
CDR3nt: TGTGCCACCAGTAAGGAGGACGGTGGCTACACCTTC; CDR3aa: CATSKEDGGYTF; abundance: many; v_gene: TRBV24-1; j_gene: TRBJ1-2; d_gene: NA
CDR3nt: TGTGCCAGCAGTAAAACTAGATTCGGAGGCGCCGGGGAGCTGTTTTTT; CDR3aa: CASSKTRFGGAGELFF; abundance: NA; v_gene: TRBV6-5; j_gene: TRBJ2-2; d_gene: NA
CDR3nt: TGCGCCAGCACCGTCGACGGAAGCTCTGGAAACACCATATATTTT; CDR3aa: CASTVDGSSGNTIYF; abundance: many; v_gene: TRBV5-1; j_gene: TRBJ1-3; d_gene: NA
CDR3nt: TGCAGTGCTAGTTGGAAAACCGGGGAGCTGTTTTTT; CDR3aa: CSASWKTGELFF; abundance: few; v_gene: TRBV20-1; j_gene: TRBJ2-2; d_gene: NA
CDR3nt: TGTGCCAGCAGCTTAGTTCTCTCTAGCGTCCCCGGTGAGCAGTTCTTC; CDR3aa: CASSLVLSSVPGEQFF; abundance: NA; v_gene: TRBV11-2; j_gene: TRBJ2-1; d_gene: NA
CDR3nt: TGCAGTGCTAGAGATGGGGAATCAAGCACAGATACGCAGTATTTT; CDR3aa: CSARDGESSTDTQYF; abundance: few; v_gene: TRBV20-1; j_gene: TRBJ2-3; d_gene: NA
CDR3nt: TGTGCCAGCAGCCCAGTGGAAAACAGAGCAACCGGGGAGCTGTTTTTT; CDR3aa: CASSPVENRATGELFF; abundance: NA; v_gene: TRBV3-1; j_gene: TRBJ2-2; d_gene: NA
CDR3nt: TGTGCCAGCAACATAGCGGGAGGAGGTAGCGATGAGCAGTTCTTC; CDR3aa: CASNIAGGGSDEQFF; abundance: NA; v_gene: TRBV25-1; j_gene: TRBJ2-1; d_gene: TRBD2
CDR3nt: TGTGCCAGCAGCTTAACGGGAGGGCCGTTGGGTGAGCAGTTCTTC; CDR3aa: CASSLTGGPLGEQFF; abundance: many; v_gene: TRBV7-3; j_gene: TRBJ2-1; d_gene: TRBD2
CDR3nt: TGTGCCAGCAGCTTAGTTGGTCTAGCGGGCGGCTACGAGCAGTACTTC; CDR3aa: CASSLVGLAGGYEQYF; abundance: NA; v_gene: TRBV7-9; j_gene: TRBJ2-7; d_gene: TRBD2
CDR3nt: TGTGCCAGCAGTTTTGAAGGGGGTAGTGAGCAGTTCTTC; CDR3aa: CASSFEGGSEQFF; abundance: NA; v_gene: TRBV12-3/TRBV12-4; j_gene: TRBJ2-1; d_gene: NA
CDR3nt: TGCGCCAGCAGGGCCGGGACAGGGGCCAACTATGGCTACACCTTC; CDR3aa: CASRAGTGANYGYTF; abundance: many; v_gene: TRBV5-1; j_gene: TRBJ1-2; d_gene: TRBD1
CDR3nt: TGTGCCAGCAGCGCACTCGCAGGCTACTACGAGCAGTACTTC; CDR3aa: CASSALAGYYEQYF; abundance: few; v_gene: TRBV12-3/TRBV12-4; j_gene: TRBJ2-7; d_gene: NA
CDR3nt: TGCGCCAGCAGCTTGGCGTCAGGGGGAGGATACGAGCAGTACTTC; CDR3aa: CASSLASGGGYEQYF; abundance: NA; v_gene: TRBV5-1; j_gene: TRBJ2-7; d_gene: NA
CDR3nt: TGTGCCAGCAGTGAAGCGCGACAGGGCTTCTATGGCTACACCTTC; CDR3aa: CASSEARQGFYGYTF; abundance: NA; v_gene: TRBV2; j_gene: TRBJ1-2; d_gene: TRBD1